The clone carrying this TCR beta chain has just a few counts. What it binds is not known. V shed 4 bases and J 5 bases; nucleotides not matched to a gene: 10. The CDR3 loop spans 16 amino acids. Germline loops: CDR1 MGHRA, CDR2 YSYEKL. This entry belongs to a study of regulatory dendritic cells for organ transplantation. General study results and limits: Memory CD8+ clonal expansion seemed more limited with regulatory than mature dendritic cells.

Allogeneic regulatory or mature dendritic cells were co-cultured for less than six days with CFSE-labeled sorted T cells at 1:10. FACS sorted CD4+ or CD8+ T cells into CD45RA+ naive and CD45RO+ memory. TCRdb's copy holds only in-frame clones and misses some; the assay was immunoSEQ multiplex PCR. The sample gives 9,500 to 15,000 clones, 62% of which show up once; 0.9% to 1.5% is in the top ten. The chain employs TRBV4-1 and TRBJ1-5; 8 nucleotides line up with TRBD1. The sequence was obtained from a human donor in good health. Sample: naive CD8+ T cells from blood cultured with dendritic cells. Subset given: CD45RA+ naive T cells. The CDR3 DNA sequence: TGCGCCAGCAGCCTGATGGGTCAGACAGGGGATCAGCCCCAGCATTTT. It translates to CASSLMGQTGDQPQHF.